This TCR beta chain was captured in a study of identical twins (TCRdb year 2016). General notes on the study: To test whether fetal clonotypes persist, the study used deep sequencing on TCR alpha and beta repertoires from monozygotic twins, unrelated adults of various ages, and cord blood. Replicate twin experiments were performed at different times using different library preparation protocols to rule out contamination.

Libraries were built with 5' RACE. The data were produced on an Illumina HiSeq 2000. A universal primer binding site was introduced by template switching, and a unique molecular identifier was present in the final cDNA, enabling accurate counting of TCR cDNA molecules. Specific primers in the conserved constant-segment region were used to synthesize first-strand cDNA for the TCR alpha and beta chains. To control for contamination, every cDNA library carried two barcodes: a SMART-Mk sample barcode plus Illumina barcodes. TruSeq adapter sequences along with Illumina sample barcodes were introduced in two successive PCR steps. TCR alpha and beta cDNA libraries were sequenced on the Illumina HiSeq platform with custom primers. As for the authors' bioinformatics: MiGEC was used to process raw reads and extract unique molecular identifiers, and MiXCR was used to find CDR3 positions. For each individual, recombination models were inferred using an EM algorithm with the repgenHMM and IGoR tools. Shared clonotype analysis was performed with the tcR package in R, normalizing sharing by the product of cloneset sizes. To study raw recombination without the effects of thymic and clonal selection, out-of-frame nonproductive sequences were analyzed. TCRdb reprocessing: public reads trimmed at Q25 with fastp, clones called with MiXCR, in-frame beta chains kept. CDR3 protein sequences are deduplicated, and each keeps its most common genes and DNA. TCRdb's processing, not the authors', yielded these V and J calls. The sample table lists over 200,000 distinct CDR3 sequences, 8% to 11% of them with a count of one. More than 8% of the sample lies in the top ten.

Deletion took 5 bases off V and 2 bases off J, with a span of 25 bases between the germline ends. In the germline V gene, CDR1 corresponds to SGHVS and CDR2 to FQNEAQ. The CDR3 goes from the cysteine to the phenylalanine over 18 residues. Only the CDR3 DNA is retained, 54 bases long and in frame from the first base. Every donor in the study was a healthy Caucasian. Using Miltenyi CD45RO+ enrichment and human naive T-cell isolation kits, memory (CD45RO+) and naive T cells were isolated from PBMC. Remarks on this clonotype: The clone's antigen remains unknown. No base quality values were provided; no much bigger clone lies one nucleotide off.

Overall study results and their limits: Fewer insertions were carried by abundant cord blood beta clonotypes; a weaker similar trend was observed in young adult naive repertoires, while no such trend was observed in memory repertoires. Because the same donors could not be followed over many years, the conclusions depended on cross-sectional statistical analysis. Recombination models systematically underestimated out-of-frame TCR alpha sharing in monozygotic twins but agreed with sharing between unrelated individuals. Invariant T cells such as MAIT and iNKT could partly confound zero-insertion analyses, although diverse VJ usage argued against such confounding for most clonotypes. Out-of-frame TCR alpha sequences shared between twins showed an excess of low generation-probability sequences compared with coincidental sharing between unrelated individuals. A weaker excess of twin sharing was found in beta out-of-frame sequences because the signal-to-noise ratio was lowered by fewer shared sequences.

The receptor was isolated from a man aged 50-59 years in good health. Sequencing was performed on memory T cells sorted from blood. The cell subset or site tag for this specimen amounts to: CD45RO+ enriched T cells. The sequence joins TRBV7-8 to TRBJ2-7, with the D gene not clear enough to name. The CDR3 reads CASSPPRLLLNQAYEQYF. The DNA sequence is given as TGTGCCAGCAGCCCACCGAGACTCTTGTTAAACCAAGCCTACGAGCAGTACTTC.